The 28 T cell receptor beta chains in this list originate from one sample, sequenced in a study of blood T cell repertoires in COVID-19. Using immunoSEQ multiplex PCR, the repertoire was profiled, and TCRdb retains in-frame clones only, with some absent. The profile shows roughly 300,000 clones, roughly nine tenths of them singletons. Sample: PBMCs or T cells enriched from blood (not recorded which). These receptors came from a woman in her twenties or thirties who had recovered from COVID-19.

This CDR3 is CASSLSEGDRGSYEQYF. The CDR3 region has the DNA TGTGCCAGCAGTTTATCCGAAGGGGACAGGGGCTCCTACGAGCAGTACTTC. This rearrangement joins TRBV27 to TRBJ2-7; 10 bases line up with TRBD1. Trimming at V came to 0 bases and at J to 0 bases, leaving 5 bases not matched to a gene. The CDR3 covers 17 residues. Germline CDR1 and CDR2: MNHEY and SMNVEV (reference sequence).

The CDR3 is CASTPGGGANTGELFF. The CDR3 DNA is TGTGCCAGCACCCCGGGGGGCGGGGCCAACACCGGGGAGCTGTTTTTT. The chain employs TRBV7-2 and TRBJ2-2; D perhaps matches TRBD2 (7 bases). CDR1 SGHTA and CDR2 FQGNSA come from the germline V gene. The CDR3 length is 16 residues. V was cut by 7 bases and J by 2 bases, with 17 bases left in between.

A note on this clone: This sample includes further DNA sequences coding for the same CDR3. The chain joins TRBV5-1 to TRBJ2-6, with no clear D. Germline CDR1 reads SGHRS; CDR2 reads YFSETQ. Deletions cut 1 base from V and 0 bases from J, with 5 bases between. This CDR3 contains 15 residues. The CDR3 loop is CASSLTASGANVLTF. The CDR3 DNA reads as TGCGCCAGCAGCTTGACAGCCTCTGGGGCCAACGTCCTGACTTTC.

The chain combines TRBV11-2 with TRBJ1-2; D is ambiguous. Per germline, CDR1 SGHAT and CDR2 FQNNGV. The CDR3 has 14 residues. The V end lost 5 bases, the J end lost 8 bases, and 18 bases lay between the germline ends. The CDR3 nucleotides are TGTGCCAGCAGCCCCCCCCTTGGGCCGTACGGCTACACCTTC. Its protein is CASSPPLGPYGYTF.

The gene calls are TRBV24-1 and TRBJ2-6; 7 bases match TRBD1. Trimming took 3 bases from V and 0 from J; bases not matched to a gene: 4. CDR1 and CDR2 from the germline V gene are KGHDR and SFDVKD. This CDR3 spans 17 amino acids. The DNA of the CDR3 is TGTGCCACCAGTGATGCCGGGACAGCCTCTGGGGCCAACGTCCTGACTTTC. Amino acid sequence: CATSDAGTASGANVLTF.

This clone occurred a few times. CDR3 DNA: TGTGCCAGCAGTGAAATTTCGTACTATGGCTACACCTTC. This sequence encodes CASSEISYYGYTF. The chain joins TRBV2 to TRBJ1-2; D call uncertain. This CDR3 has 13 amino acids. The ends were cut back, 2 bases at V and 3 bases at J, with 7 bases in the middle. CDR1 and CDR2 (germline): SNHLY, FYNNEI.

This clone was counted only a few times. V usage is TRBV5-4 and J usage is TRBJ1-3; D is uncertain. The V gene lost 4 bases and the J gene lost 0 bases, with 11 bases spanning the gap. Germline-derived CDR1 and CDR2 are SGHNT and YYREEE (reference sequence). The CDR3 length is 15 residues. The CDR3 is CASSAYSSSGNTIYF. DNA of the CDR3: TGTGCCAGCAGCGCCTACAGTAGCTCTGGAAACACCATATATTTT.

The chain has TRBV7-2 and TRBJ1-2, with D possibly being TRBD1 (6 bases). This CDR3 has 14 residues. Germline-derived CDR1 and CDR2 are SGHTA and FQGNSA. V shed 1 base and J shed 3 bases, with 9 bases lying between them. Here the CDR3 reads CASSLGPGDYGYTF. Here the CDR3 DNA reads TGTGCCAGCAGCTTAGGGCCAGGGGACTATGGCTACACCTTC.

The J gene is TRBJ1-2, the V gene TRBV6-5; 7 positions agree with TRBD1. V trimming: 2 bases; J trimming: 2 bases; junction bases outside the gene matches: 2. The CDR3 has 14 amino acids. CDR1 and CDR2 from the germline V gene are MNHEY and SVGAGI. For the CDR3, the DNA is TGTGCCAGCAGTTACATGGACAGGAACTATGGCTACACCTTC. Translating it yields CASSYMDRNYGYTF.

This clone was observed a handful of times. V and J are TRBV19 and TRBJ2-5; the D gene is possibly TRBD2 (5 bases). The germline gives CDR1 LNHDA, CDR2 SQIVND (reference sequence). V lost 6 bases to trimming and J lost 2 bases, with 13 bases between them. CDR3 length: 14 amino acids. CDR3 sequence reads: CASSLRSGQETQYF. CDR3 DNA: TGTGCCAGTAGCCTACGGTCGGGGCAAGAGACCCAGTACTTC.

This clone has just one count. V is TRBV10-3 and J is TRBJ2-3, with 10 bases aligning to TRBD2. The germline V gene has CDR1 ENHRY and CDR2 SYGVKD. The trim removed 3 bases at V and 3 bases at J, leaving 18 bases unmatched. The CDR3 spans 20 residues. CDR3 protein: CAISDPGRLAGDLGTDTQYF. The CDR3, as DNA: TGTGCCATCAGTGACCCCGGGAGGCTAGCGGGGGACCTTGGAACAGATACGCAGTATTTT.

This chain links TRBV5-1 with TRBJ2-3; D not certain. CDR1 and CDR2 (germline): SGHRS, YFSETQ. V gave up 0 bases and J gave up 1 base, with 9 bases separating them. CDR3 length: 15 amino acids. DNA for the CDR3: TGCGCCAGCAGCTTGGCCGACTGGGGCACAGATACGCAGTATTTT. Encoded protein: CASSLADWGTDTQYF.

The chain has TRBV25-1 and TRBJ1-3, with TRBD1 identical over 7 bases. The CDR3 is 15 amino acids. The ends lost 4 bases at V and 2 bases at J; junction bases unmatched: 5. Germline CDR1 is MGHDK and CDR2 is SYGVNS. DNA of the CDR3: TGTGCCAGCAGTGCAGGGGGAGACACTGGAAACACCATATATTTT. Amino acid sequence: CASSAGGDTGNTIYF. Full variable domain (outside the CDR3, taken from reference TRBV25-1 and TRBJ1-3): EADIYQTPRYLVIGTGKKITLECSQTMGHDKMYWYQQDPGMELHLIHYSYGVNSTEKGDLSSESTVSRIRTEHFPLTLESARPSHTSQYLCASSAGGDTGNTIYFGEGSWLTVV.

The CDR3 DNA sequence: TGTGCCAGCAGCTCGAGGGGGATTTTCACCGGGGAGCTGTTTTTT. Its translation: CASSSRGIFTGELFF. The V gene is TRBV7-2, the J gene TRBJ2-2, with a tentative D call TRBD1 (6 bases). CDR3 length: 15 amino acids. Germline assignment: CDR1 SGHTA and CDR2 FQGNSA. Trimming removed 4 bases at V and 4 bases at J, with 13 bases between.

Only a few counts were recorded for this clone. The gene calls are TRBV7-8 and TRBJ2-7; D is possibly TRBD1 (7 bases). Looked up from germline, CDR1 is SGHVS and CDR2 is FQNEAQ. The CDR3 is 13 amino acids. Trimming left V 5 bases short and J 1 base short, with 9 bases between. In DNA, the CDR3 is TGTGCCAGCAGCGCGGGACAGTCCTACGAGCAGTACTTC. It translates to CASSAGQSYEQYF.

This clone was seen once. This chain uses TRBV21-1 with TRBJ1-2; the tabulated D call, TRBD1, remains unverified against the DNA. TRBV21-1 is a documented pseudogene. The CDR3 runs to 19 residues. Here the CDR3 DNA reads TGTGCCAGCAGCAAAGTAGGGATCCCAACCCGGGACATCCGGAATGGCTACACCTTC. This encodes CASSKVGIPTRDIRNGYTF.

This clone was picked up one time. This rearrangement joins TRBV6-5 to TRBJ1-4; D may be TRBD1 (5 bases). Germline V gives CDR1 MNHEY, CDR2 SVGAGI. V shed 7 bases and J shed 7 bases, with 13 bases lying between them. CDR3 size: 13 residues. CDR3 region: CASNQGLGEKLFF. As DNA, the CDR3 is TGTGCCAGCAATCAGGGATTAGGTGAAAAACTGTTTTTT.

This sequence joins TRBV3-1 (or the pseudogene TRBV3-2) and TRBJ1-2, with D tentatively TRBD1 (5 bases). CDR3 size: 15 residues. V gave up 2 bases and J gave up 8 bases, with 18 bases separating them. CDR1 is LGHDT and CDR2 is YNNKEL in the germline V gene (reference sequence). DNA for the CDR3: TGTGCCAGCAGCCAATTCGGCAGGGAAATGGGGGGCTACACCTTC. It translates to CASSQFGREMGGYTF.

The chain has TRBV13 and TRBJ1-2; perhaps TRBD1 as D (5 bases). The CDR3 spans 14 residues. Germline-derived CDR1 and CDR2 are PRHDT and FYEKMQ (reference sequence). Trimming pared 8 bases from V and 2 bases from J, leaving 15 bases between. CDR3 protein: CASSLGQGNYGYTF. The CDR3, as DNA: TGTGCCAGCTCCCTCGGGCAGGGCAACTATGGCTACACCTTC.

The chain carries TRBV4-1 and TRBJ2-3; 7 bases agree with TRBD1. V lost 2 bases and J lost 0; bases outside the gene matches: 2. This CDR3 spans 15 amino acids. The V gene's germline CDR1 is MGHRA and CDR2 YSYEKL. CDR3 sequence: CASSQLTGSTDTQYF. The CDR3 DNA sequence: TGCGCCAGCAGCCAATTGACAGGGAGCACAGATACGCAGTATTTT.

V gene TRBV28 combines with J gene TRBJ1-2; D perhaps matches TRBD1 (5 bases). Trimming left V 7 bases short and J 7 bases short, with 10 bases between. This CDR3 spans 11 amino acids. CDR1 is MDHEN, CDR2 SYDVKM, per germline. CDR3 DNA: TGTGCCAGCACGGTCGGGGGTGGCTACACCTTC. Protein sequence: CASTVGGGYTF.

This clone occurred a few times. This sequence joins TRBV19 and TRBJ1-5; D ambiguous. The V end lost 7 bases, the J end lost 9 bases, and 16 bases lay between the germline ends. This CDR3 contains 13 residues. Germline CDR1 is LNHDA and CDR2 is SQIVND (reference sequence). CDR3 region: CASMSNNQPPQHF. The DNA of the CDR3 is TGTGCCAGTATGAGCAATAATCAACCGCCCCAGCATTTT.

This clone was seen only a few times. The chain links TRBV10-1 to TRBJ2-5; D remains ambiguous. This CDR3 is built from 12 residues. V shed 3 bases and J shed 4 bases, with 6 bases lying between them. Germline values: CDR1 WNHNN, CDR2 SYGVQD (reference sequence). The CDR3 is CASSDNSETQYF. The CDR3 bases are TGCGCCAGCAGTGATAATTCAGAGACCCAGTACTTC.

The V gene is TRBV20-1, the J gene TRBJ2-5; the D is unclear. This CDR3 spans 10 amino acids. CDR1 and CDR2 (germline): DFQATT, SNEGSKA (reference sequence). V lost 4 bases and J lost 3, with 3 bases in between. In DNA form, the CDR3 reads TGCAGTGCTACAGAAGAGACCCAGTACTTC. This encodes CSATEETQYF.

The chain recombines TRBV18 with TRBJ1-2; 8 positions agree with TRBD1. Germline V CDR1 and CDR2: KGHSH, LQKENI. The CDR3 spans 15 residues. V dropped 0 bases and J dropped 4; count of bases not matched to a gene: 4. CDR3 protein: CASSPPRTGFYGYTF. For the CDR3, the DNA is TGTGCCAGCTCACCACCTAGGACAGGGTTCTATGGCTACACCTTC. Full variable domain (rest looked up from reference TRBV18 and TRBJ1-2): NAGVMQNPRHLVRRRGQEARLRCSPMKGHSHVYWYRQLPEEGLKFMVYLQKENIIDESGMPKERFSAEFPKEGPSILRIQQVVRGDSAAYFCASSPPRTGFYGYTFGSGTRLTVV.

The CDR3 here is CASSATIQGGYGYTF. CDR3 sequence (DNA): TGTGCCAGCAGTGCAACAATACAGGGCGGCTATGGCTACACCTTC. This chain links TRBV28 with TRBJ1-2, with D perhaps matching TRBD1 (6 bases). Per germline, CDR1 MDHEN and CDR2 SYDVKM. V was trimmed by 5 bases and J by 4 bases, leaving 17 bases between them. The CDR3 sequence is 15 residues long.

The CDR3 sequence is CASSLSPVRPDGYTF. The CDR3 DNA reads as TGTGCCAGCAGCTTAAGCCCCGTGCGGCCGGATGGCTACACCTTC. V is TRBV7-9 and J is TRBJ1-2; D gene uncertain. Germline V gives CDR1 SEHNR, CDR2 FQNEAQ (reference sequence). The CDR3 consists of 15 residues. V lost 2 bases, J lost 6 bases, and 16 bases lay in between.

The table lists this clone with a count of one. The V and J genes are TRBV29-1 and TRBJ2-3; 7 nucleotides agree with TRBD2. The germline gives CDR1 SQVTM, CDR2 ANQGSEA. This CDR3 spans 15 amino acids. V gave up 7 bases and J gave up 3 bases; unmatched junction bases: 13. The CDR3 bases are TGCAGCGCCGGGGATCCTAGCGGTACTACAGATACGCAGTATTTT. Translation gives CSAGDPSGTTDTQYF.